The TCR beta chain under discussion was sequenced for a study of blood T cell repertoires in COVID-19. Original analysis: Reference gene primers were amplified, and this amplification served to estimate nucleated cell counts. TCRdb's copy holds only in-frame clones and misses some; the assay was immunoSEQ multiplex PCR. V and J calls and clone size follow that table, whereas D and trimming were derived from the DNA. The data hold 300,000 to 350,000 clones, with 88% observed a single time. The CDR3 spans 10 residues. V lost 10 bases and J lost 6, with 8 bases in between. CDR1 and CDR2 from the germline V gene are KGHDR and SFDVKD. Those enrolled, adults aged 18 to 89 years, came from about two dozen US areas. Cohorts were determined from participant-reported clinical history.

The rearrangement uses TRBV24-1 and TRBJ1-2, with D perhaps matching TRBD1 (5 bases). This receptor was identified in a man aged 25 to 45 who had recovered from COVID-19. What was sequenced was PBMCs or T cells enriched from blood (not recorded which). CDR3: CATGVDGYTF. CDR3 in DNA: TGTGCCACAGGGGTCGATGGCTACACCTTC.